These 2 T cell receptor beta chains were all obtained from the same sample, sequenced in a study of T cell repertoires in cytomegalovirus infection. TCRdb called the reads again in MiXCR, with one record for every CDR3 protein. The sample lists about 180,000 distinct CDR3 sequences, around an eighth occurring once. The sequenced sample consisted of PBMCs. Source of these receptors: a human donor in good health (CMV status not recorded). Some clones in this sample may be carry-over from other donors' samples.

V gene TRBV20-1 combines with J gene TRBJ1-1, with a tentative D call TRBD1 (6 bases). CDR1 is DFQATT and CDR2 is SNEGSKA in the germline V gene (reference sequence). The CDR3 is made up of 15 amino acids. V was clipped by 4 bases and J by 0 bases, with 15 bases between them. DNA for the CDR3: TGCAGTGCTAAGGGCAGACAGGCCATGAACACTGAAGCTTTCTTT. Protein product: CSAKGRQAMNTEAFF.

The sample holds a few counts of this clonotype. The chain couples TRBV5-6 to TRBJ2-3; 7 bases fit TRBD1. J was trimmed by 2 bases and V by 3 bases; bases with no gene match: 9. Germline V gene lookup returns CDR1 SGHDT and CDR2 YYEEEE. This CDR3 is built from 16 residues. CDR3 coding DNA: TGTGCCAGCAGCTCTATTGGACAGGCCCTCACAGATACGCAGTATTTT. Translation: CASSSIGQALTDTQYF.